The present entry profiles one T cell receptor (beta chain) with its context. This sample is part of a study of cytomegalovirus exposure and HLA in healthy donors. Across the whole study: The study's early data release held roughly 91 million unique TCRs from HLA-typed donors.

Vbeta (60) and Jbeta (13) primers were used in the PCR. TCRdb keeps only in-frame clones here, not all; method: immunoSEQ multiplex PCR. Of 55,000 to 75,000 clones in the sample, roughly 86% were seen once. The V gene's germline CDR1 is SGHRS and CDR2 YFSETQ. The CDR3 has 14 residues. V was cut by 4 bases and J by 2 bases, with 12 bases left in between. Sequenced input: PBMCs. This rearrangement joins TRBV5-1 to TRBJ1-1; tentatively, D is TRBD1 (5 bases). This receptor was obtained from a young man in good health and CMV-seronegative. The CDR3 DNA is TGCGCCAGCAGCCCGGGACTCATTAACACTGAAGCTTTCTTT. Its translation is CASSPGLINTEAFF.